Shown below are 26 T cell receptor beta chains from a single sample sequenced in a study of CD8 T cells in ankylosing spondylitis. TCRdb recomputed calls from the 5' RACE reads with MiXCR, one row per CDR3 protein. The sample holds 130,000 or so distinct CDR3 sequences, about 6.4% seen once. Specimen: blood, either unsorted or a sorted T cell fraction (not recorded which). These receptor sequences come from a male donor with ankylosing spondylitis or in good health (not recorded which).

This clonotype was seen repeatedly, ten times or more. The V call is TRBV19, the J call TRBJ2-1; a possible D gene is TRBD1 (5 bases). The CDR3 is 13 amino acids. Deletions cut 10 bases from V and 5 bases from J, with 15 bases between. Looked up from germline, CDR1 is LNHDA and CDR2 is SQIVND (reference sequence). In DNA form, the CDR3 reads TGTGCCACCGCGAGGCAGGGCGACAATGAGCAGTTCTTC. Translating gives CATARQGDNEQFF.

This clonotype was detected many times. V gene TRBV29-1 combines with J gene TRBJ2-1; 8 bases line up with TRBD1. J lost 2 bases, V lost 7 bases, and 4 bases had no gene match. Germline V gene lookup returns CDR1 SQVTM and CDR2 ANQGSEA. CDR3 length: 13 amino acids. CDR3 protein: CSAGQGAYNEQFF. Here the CDR3 DNA reads TGCAGCGCCGGACAGGGTGCCTACAATGAGCAGTTCTTC.

This clonotype has a count of ten or more. The CDR3 here is CASSSSGRGNNEQFF. CDR3 in DNA: TGTGCCAGCAGTTCTAGCGGGAGGGGAAACAATGAGCAGTTCTTC. This chain joins TRBV12-3 or TRBV12-4 and TRBJ2-1; 12 bases match TRBD2. The CDR3 is 15 residues long. V was clipped by 4 bases and J by 5 bases; unmatched bases: 3.

In its sample, this clonotype was seen many times. CDR3 bases: TGTGCCAGCAGTTTCGGGGGGGCCCAGAATCAGCCCCAGCATTTT. This translates into CASSFGGAQNQPQHF. This rearrangement joins TRBV12-3 or TRBV12-4 to TRBJ1-5; TRBD1 is a possible D gene (6 bases). This CDR3 is built from 15 residues. The V end lost 3 bases, the J end lost 4 bases, and 13 bases lay between the germline ends.

This clonotype was detected ten times or more. This sequence joins TRBV7-2 and TRBJ2-3; D gene uncertain. Trimming shortened V by 0 bases and J by 2 bases, and 9 bases separated the two germline ends. Germline loops: CDR1 SGHTA, CDR2 FQGNSA. This CDR3 contains 15 residues. CDR3 DNA: TGTGCCAGCAGCTTAGCTCAGCCCCACACAGATACGCAGTATTTT. Residues: CASSLAQPHTDTQYF.

This clonotype was seen ten or more times. The V call is TRBV7-2, the J call TRBJ1-2; D uncertain. V was trimmed by 5 bases and J by 4 bases, leaving 17 bases between them. Germline V gene lookup returns CDR1 SGHTA and CDR2 FQGNSA. This CDR3 is 15 amino acids long. The CDR3 DNA follows: TGTGCCAGCAGCGTCCCCTCGGCGGGTCGCTATGGCTACACCTTC. It specifies CASSVPSAGRYGYTF.

In its sample, this clonotype was seen many times. The chain is built from TRBV3-1 and TRBJ2-1, with TRBD2 matching over 10 bases. After removal of 4 bases from V and 4 bases from J, the junction contained 4 bases not matched to a gene. This CDR3 has 15 residues. CDR1 and CDR2 from the germline V gene are LGHDT and YNNKEL (reference sequence). In DNA, the CDR3 is TGTGCCAGCAGCCGGGCTAGCGGGGGATACAATGAGCAGTTCTTC. Translating gives CASSRASGGYNEQFF.

This chain connects TRBV9 to TRBJ2-5; no clear D gene. The germline V gene encodes CDR1 SGDLS and CDR2 YYNGEE. V was pared by 4 bases and J by 5 bases, with 6 bases between. This CDR3 is built from 11 residues. The DNA of the CDR3 is TGTGCCAGCAGCACTCATGAGACCCAGTACTTC. It encodes CASSTHETQYF. Using reference TRBV9 and TRBJ2-5 for the parts outside the CDR3, the full variable domain is DSGVTQTPKHLITATGQRVTLRCSPRSGDLSVYWYQQSLDQGLQFLIQYYNGEERAKGNILERFSAQQFPDLHSELNLSSLELGDSALYFCASSTHETQYFGPGTRLLVL.

This clonotype was seen ten or more times. The V gene is TRBV7-9, the J gene TRBJ1-6, with unresolved D. The CDR3 spans 14 residues. The V and J ends lost 1 base and 7 bases respectively, with 8 bases between them. CDR1 SEHNR and CDR2 FQNEAQ come from the germline V gene (reference sequence). The CDR3 DNA reads as TGTGCCAGCAGCTTAGACGAGGACAATTCACCCCTCCACTTT. Its protein is CASSLDEDNSPLHF.

The chain couples TRBV18 to TRBJ2-3; 7 positions agree with TRBD1. Looked up from germline, CDR1 is KGHSH and CDR2 is LQKENI. This CDR3 comprises 14 residues. The ends lost 3 bases at V and 4 bases at J; junction bases unmatched: 4. CDR3 nucleotides: TGTGCCAGCTCACCCGGGACAGATTCAGATACGCAGTATTTT. Encoded protein: CASSPGTDSDTQYF.

This clonotype appeared many times. The gene calls are TRBV11-1 and TRBJ2-7; D gene unclear. CDR1 and CDR2 from the germline V gene are SGHAT and FQDESV (reference sequence). The V and J ends lost 5 bases and 5 bases respectively, with 10 bases between them. The CDR3 consists of 12 residues. Here the CDR3 reads CASSPAVHEQYF. The CDR3 DNA is TGTGCCAGCAGCCCCGCCGTCCACGAGCAGTACTTC.

This clonotype showed up many times. The CDR3 DNA follows: TGCAGTGCCGTGGGGCAGGGCTCCTACAATGAGCAGTTCTTC. Protein product: CSAVGQGSYNEQFF. This sequence joins TRBV20-1 and TRBJ2-1, with a tentative D call TRBD1 (5 bases). V was clipped by 6 bases and J by 0 bases, with 12 bases between them. Per germline, CDR1 DFQATT and CDR2 SNEGSKA (reference sequence). There are 14 residues in the CDR3.

This clonotype was picked up many times. J is TRBJ2-1 and V is TRBV24-1, with 11 bases fitting TRBD2. Germline lookup yields CDR1 KGHDR and CDR2 SFDVKD. V trimming: 4 bases; J trimming: 7 bases; junction bases outside the gene matches: 8. The CDR3 contains 16 residues. CDR3 sequence (DNA): TGTGCCACCAGTGAACCAGGGACTAGCGGTCGGAATGAGCAGTTCTTC. It translates to CATSEPGTSGRNEQFF.

This clonotype showed up many times. CDR3 region: CASSLASGTYNEQFF. For the CDR3, the DNA is TGTGCCAGCAGCTTAGCCAGCGGGACCTACAATGAGCAGTTCTTC. The rearrangement links TRBV7-2 to TRBJ2-1; 7 bases line up with TRBD2. Unmatched junction bases numbered 1, after V lost 0 bases and J lost 2 bases. This CDR3 is 15 amino acids long. Germline V lookup: CDR1 SGHTA, CDR2 FQGNSA.

This clonotype showed up many times. V usage is TRBV25-1 and J usage is TRBJ2-2; 9 bases are shared with TRBD2. Trimming cost V 4 bases and J 3 bases; bases outside gene matches: 0. The CDR3 covers 14 residues. The germline CDR1 and CDR2 sequences are MGHDK and SYGVNS. The CDR3 sequence: CASSASGDTGELFF. CDR3 nucleotides: TGTGCCAGCAGTGCTAGCGGGGACACCGGGGAGCTGTTTTTT.

Ten or more counts support this clonotype. V and J are TRBV5-1 and TRBJ2-7; TRBD1 might be the D (5 bases). Trimming removed 0 bases from V and 0 bases from J, with 10 bases in between. CDR1 SGHRS and CDR2 YFSETQ come from the germline V gene. CDR3 length: 15 residues. The chain's CDR3 is CASSLVADSSYEQYF. The CDR3 DNA reads TGCGCCAGCAGCTTGGTGGCCGACAGCTCCTACGAGCAGTACTTC. Supplemented by reference TRBV5-1 and TRBJ2-7, the full variable domain reads KAGVTQTPRYLIKTRGQQVTLSCSPISGHRSVSWYQQTPGQGLQFLFEYFSETQRNKGNFPGRFSGRQFSNSRSEMNVSTLELGDSALYLCASSLVADSSYEQYFGPGTRLTVT.

This clonotype has at least ten counts. The V gene is TRBV20-1, the J gene TRBJ2-7; TRBD2 agrees at 12 bases. The CDR3 covers 13 residues. The V segment lost 6 bases and the J segment 5 bases; nucleotides outside the gene matches: 5. The germline V gene has CDR1 DFQATT and CDR2 SNEGSKA (reference sequence). CDR3: CSAGLAGRNEQYF. Written as DNA, the CDR3 is TGCAGTGCCGGACTAGCGGGGCGGAACGAGCAGTACTTC.

This clonotype was counted a single time. The CDR3 nucleotides are TGTGCCAGCAGCGCCCGACAGGTTCGGGAGACCCAGTACTTC. Translating gives CASSARQVRETQYF. V gene TRBV13 combines with J gene TRBJ2-5, with D possibly being TRBD1 (6 bases). Trimming removed 5 bases at V and 5 bases at J, with 15 bases between. In germline, CDR1 is PRHDT, CDR2 FYEKMQ (reference sequence). This CDR3 has 14 amino acids.

There are many counts of this clonotype. The chain carries TRBV4-2 and TRBJ2-1; 12 nucleotides agree with TRBD2. The CDR3 runs 15 residues. V was clipped by 6 bases and J by 9 bases; unmatched bases: 9. The germline V gene encodes CDR1 LGHNA and CDR2 YNFKEQ. CDR3 region: CASRTPGLAGTEQFF. The CDR3 DNA is TGTGCCAGCAGGACTCCCGGACTAGCGGGAACTGAGCAGTTCTTC.

This clonotype was counted at least ten times. The chain recombines TRBV7-3 with TRBJ1-2; D may be TRBD1 (5 bases). The germline V gene encodes CDR1 SGHTA and CDR2 FQGTGA. The CDR3 consists of 15 residues. V was clipped by 0 bases and J by 3 bases, with 11 bases between them. CDR3 DNA sequence: TGTGCCAGCAGCTTAACGTTAACAGGCGACTATGGCTACACCTTC. Translated: CASSLTLTGDYGYTF. Filled out from reference TRBV7-3 and TRBJ1-2, the complete variable domain reads GAGVSQTPSNKVTEKGKYVELRCDPISGHTALYWYRQSLGQGPEFLIYFQGTGAADDSGLPNDRFFAVRPEGSVSTLKIQRTERGDSAVYLCASSLTLTGDYGYTFGSGTRLTVV.

In this sample, this clonotype turned up many times. The chain is built from TRBV28 and TRBJ2-7, with no clear D. The V and J ends lost 5 bases and 6 bases respectively, with 11 bases between them. This CDR3 comprises 12 residues. Germline-derived CDR1 and CDR2 are MDHEN and SYDVKM. The CDR3 coding sequence is TGTGCCAGCAGTACACGAGTCAGCGAGCAGTACTTC. Translation gives CASSTRVSEQYF.

This clonotype was picked up many times. The V gene is TRBV20-1, the J gene TRBJ1-1; 7 bases match TRBD1. V lost 0 bases and J lost 7; bases outside the gene matches: 8. This CDR3 is built from 14 residues. Germline V gene sequence: CDR1 DFQATT, CDR2 SNEGSKA (reference sequence). The CDR3 sequence is CSARDTRGSGEAFF. CDR3 sequence (DNA): TGCAGTGCTAGAGACACCAGGGGGTCCGGTGAAGCTTTCTTT.

This clonotype was seen a handful of times. The chain has TRBV10-2 and TRBJ2-1; D may be TRBD1 or TRBD2 (5 bases each). The CDR3 has 16 residues. Trimming left V 3 bases short and J 1 base short, with 13 bases between. Per germline, CDR1 WSHSY and CDR2 SAAADI. Written as DNA, the CDR3 is TGCGCCAGCAGTGAATCCGGGACCGAGTCCTACAATGAGCAGTTCTTC. It translates to CASSESGTESYNEQFF.

This clonotype showed up many times. This sequence joins TRBV5-6 and TRBJ2-1; 12 bases are a match to TRBD2. Germline V lookup: CDR1 SGHDT, CDR2 YYEEEE. Trimming took 4 bases from V and 7 from J; bases not matched to a gene: 6. The CDR3 runs 15 residues. This CDR3 is CASSGTSGGYNEQFF. DNA of the CDR3: TGTGCCAGCAGCGGCACTAGCGGGGGGTATAATGAGCAGTTCTTC.

This clonotype appeared many times. This chain connects TRBV21-1 to TRBJ2-1; TRBD1 was called by the table and not checked on the DNA. TRBV21-1 corresponds to a pseudogene. The CDR3 extends over 16 amino acids. CDR3 nucleotides: TGTGCCAGCAGCTCCCCCAGGGGTAGCTCCTACAATGAGCAGTTCTTC. It translates to CASSSPRGSSYNEQFF.

This clonotype was observed many times. The V and J genes are TRBV12-3 or TRBV12-4 and TRBJ1-2, with D perhaps TRBD1 (5 bases). The ends were cut back, 8 bases at V and 0 bases at J, with 16 bases in the middle. The CDR3 contains 15 residues. CDR3 DNA: TGTGCCAGCGCCCTTTTCGGGGCGTCTAACTATGGCTACACCTTC. Translation gives CASALFGASNYGYTF.